This T cell receptor (beta chain) is from a study of cytomegalovirus exposure and HLA in healthy donors. General study findings and limits: The classifier was said to identify cytomegalovirus status with high specificity and sensitivity.

This CDR3 has 14 amino acids. Germline V gene lookup returns CDR1 LNHDA and CDR2 SQIVND (reference sequence). Deletions cut 1 base from V and 5 bases from J, with 11 bases between. Note on this clone: Antigen specificity is unknown.

The data were produced by immunoSEQ multiplex PCR, yet TCRdb's version contains in-frame clones alone and is incomplete. The sample records approximately 39,000 clones, 90% to 95% being singletons. The V gene is TRBV19, the J gene TRBJ1-1; a possible D gene is TRBD1 (5 bases). Sequencing was done on a sample of PBMCs. The source is a young man in good health and CMV-seronegative. The CDR3 sequence: CASSIGGRRTEAFF. CDR3 DNA sequence: TGTGCCAGTAGTATAGGGGGCAGGCGGACTGAAGCTTTCTTT.